Each of the 13 T cell receptor beta chains below was sequenced from the same sample in a study of glioma-infiltrating T cells. The iRepertoire nested amplicon-rescue multiplex PCR amplified TCR alpha and beta CDR3s from RNA. TCRdb reprocessed the multiplex PCR reads via MiXCR and lists one record per CDR3 protein. The sample yields 170,000 or so distinct CDR3 sequences, over 40% seen once. The sequenced material came from glioma tissue, nonneoplastic brain tissue, or PBMCs (not recorded which). Receptors originate from a human donor with low-grade glioma or glioblastoma, undergoing nonglioma brain surgery, or in good health (not recorded which).

This clonotype occurred a few times. The chain recombines TRBV11-2 with TRBJ2-5; TRBD2 matches 9 bases. Germline V gene lookup returns CDR1 SGHAT and CDR2 FQNNGV. CDR3 length equals 15 residues. V lost 5 bases to trimming and J lost 2 bases; unmatched junction nucleotides: 6. The CDR3, as DNA: TGTGCCAGCAGCGGCGCGGGAGGGAGTCAAGAGACCCAGTACTTC. Its protein is CASSGAGGSQETQYF.

This clonotype was seen repeatedly, ten times or more. The V and J genes are TRBV6-6 and TRBJ2-3; 8 positions agree with TRBD2. CDR3 length: 17 residues. V was clipped by 2 bases and J by 0 bases; unmatched bases: 7. Germline CDR1 is MNHNY and CDR2 is SVGAGI (reference sequence). The CDR3 nucleotides are TGTGCCAGCAGTTACGATTCTGCGGGGGGTAGCACAGATACGCAGTATTTT. It is translated as CASSYDSAGGSTDTQYF.

This clonotype was recorded at least ten times. V and J are TRBV2 and TRBJ2-1, with TRBD2 matching 7 bases. The germline CDR1 and CDR2 sequences are SNHLY and FYNNEI. J was trimmed by 3 bases and V by 4 bases; bases with no gene match: 6. This CDR3 has 15 amino acids. CDR3 residues: CASSVAGLNYNEQFF. CDR3 DNA sequence: TGTGCCAGCAGTGTAGCGGGTTTAAACTACAATGAGCAGTTCTTC. Full variable domain (missing parts from reference TRBV2 and TRBJ2-1): EPEVTQTPSHQVTQMGQEVILRCVPISNHLYFYWYRQILGQKVEFLVSFYNNEISEKSEIFDDQFSVERPDGSNFTLKIRSTKLEDSAMYFCASSVAGLNYNEQFFGPGTRLTVL.

This chain uses TRBV24-1 with TRBJ1-5, with a possible D match to TRBD1 (6 bases). This CDR3 contains 15 residues. V was pared by 3 bases and J by 5 bases, with 13 bases between. Germline CDR1 KGHDR, CDR2 SFDVKD. The DNA for the CDR3 is TGTGCCACCAGTGATCCGACAGGACCCCATCAGCCCCAGCATTTT. This codes for CATSDPTGPHQPQHF.

In its sample, this clonotype was seen a few times. It may be a read error: a sequence one base away is much more abundant. The chain links TRBV20-1 to TRBJ2-7; no definite D call. Trimming removed 6 bases from V and 2 bases from J, with 14 bases in between. CDR1 and CDR2 (germline): DFQATT, SNEGSKA (reference sequence). The CDR3 spans 13 residues. CDR3 in DNA: TGCAGTGCCATGGTCGGCACGACCTACGAGCAGTACTTC. It translates to CSAMVGTTYEQYF.

This clonotype was observed a few times. The genes are TRBV28 and TRBJ2-7; 8 bases are shared with TRBD2. The CDR3 runs to 16 residues. CDR1 is MDHEN, CDR2 SYDVKM, per germline. J lost 7 bases, V lost 6 bases, and 17 bases had no gene match. The CDR3 DNA reads as TGTGCCAGCAGCCCACCCGCCGGGACTAGGTCTTGGGAGCAGTACTTC. It yields the protein CASSPPAGTRSWEQYF.

There are a few counts of this clonotype. J is TRBJ1-1 and V is TRBV3-1; D is undetermined. Germline loops: CDR1 LGHDT, CDR2 YNNKEL (reference sequence). The V end was cut by 8 bases, the J end by 2 bases, with 12 bases between. The CDR3 sequence is 13 residues long. The DNA of the CDR3 is TGTGCCAGCTGCATCGGGTTCAACACTGAAGCTTTCTTT. Translating it yields CASCIGFNTEAFF.

As for this clonotype: Compared with germline, one end of the junction differs, possibly owing to a read error. This chain uses TRBV3-1 with TRBJ2-1; TRBD2 is a possible D gene (6 bases). This CDR3 is built from 15 residues. CDR1 is LGHDT, CDR2 YNNKEL, per germline (reference sequence). CDR3 coding DNA: TGTGCCAGCGGCCAAGGCGAGGGACTCTACAATGAGCAGTTCTTC. Protein product: CASGQGEGLYNEQFF.

This clonotype has a single count. An end of the junction does not agree with germline; a read error may underlie this. The chain links TRBV28 to TRBJ2-1, with D unclear. Germline V gene lookup returns CDR1 MDHEN and CDR2 SYDVKM. CDR3 length: 16 amino acids. The chain's CDR3 is CAGSLRADHSYNKQFF. The CDR3 DNA follows: TGTGCCGGCAGTTTAAGGGCGGACCACTCCTACAATAAGCAGTTCTTC. Complete variable domain (other parts from reference TRBV28 and TRBJ2-1): DVKVTQSSRYLVKRTGEKVFLECVQDMDHENMFWYRQDPGLGLRLIYFSYDVKMKEKGDIPEGYSVSREKKERFSLILESASTNQTSMYLCAGSLRADHSYNKQFFGPGTRLTVL.

This clonotype has a count of ten or more. This chain uses TRBV25-1 with TRBJ2-3; D unresolved. The germline V gene has CDR1 MGHDK and CDR2 SYGVNS. This CDR3 has 13 residues. The V end was cut by 9 bases, the J end by 4 bases, with 14 bases between. This CDR3 is CASSGVGPDTQYF. CDR3 DNA: TGTGCCAGTTCTGGGGTAGGACCAGATACGCAGTATTTT.

The sample holds many counts of this clonotype. The chain carries TRBV7-9 and TRBJ1-5, with 8 bases that match TRBD1. Trimming removed 5 bases from V and 7 bases from J; junction bases left unmatched: 4. This CDR3 is built from 13 residues. Germline V gene sequence: CDR1 SEHNR, CDR2 FQNEAQ (reference sequence). This CDR3 reads CASSLTGGQPQHF. The CDR3 DNA follows: TGTGCCAGCAGCCTCACAGGGGGGCAGCCCCAGCATTTT.

The sample holds many counts of this clonotype. The chain links TRBV27 to TRBJ1-2; D gene unclear. Germline V gives CDR1 MNHEY, CDR2 SMNVEV (reference sequence). V lost 5 bases and J 4 bases, leaving 17 bases between the germline ends. The CDR3 loop spans 15 amino acids. CDR3 loop: CASSPHSSSGYGYTF. The CDR3 region has the DNA TGTGCCAGCAGTCCGCACAGCAGTTCGGGCTATGGCTACACCTTC.

About this clonotype: Given the absence of the conserved phenylalanine or tryptophan at the CDR3 end, a read error is likely. J is TRBJ1-6 and V is TRBV6-1; a weak D match, TRBD1 (6 bases). The germline V gene has CDR1 MNHNS and CDR2 SASEGT. Trimming cost V 8 bases and J 1 base, with 9 bases left between them. The CDR3 runs 14 residues. This chain's CDR3 is CASRGQSYNSPLHS. The CDR3 DNA follows: TGTGCCAGCCGGGGGCAGTCCTATAATTCACCCCTCCACTCT.